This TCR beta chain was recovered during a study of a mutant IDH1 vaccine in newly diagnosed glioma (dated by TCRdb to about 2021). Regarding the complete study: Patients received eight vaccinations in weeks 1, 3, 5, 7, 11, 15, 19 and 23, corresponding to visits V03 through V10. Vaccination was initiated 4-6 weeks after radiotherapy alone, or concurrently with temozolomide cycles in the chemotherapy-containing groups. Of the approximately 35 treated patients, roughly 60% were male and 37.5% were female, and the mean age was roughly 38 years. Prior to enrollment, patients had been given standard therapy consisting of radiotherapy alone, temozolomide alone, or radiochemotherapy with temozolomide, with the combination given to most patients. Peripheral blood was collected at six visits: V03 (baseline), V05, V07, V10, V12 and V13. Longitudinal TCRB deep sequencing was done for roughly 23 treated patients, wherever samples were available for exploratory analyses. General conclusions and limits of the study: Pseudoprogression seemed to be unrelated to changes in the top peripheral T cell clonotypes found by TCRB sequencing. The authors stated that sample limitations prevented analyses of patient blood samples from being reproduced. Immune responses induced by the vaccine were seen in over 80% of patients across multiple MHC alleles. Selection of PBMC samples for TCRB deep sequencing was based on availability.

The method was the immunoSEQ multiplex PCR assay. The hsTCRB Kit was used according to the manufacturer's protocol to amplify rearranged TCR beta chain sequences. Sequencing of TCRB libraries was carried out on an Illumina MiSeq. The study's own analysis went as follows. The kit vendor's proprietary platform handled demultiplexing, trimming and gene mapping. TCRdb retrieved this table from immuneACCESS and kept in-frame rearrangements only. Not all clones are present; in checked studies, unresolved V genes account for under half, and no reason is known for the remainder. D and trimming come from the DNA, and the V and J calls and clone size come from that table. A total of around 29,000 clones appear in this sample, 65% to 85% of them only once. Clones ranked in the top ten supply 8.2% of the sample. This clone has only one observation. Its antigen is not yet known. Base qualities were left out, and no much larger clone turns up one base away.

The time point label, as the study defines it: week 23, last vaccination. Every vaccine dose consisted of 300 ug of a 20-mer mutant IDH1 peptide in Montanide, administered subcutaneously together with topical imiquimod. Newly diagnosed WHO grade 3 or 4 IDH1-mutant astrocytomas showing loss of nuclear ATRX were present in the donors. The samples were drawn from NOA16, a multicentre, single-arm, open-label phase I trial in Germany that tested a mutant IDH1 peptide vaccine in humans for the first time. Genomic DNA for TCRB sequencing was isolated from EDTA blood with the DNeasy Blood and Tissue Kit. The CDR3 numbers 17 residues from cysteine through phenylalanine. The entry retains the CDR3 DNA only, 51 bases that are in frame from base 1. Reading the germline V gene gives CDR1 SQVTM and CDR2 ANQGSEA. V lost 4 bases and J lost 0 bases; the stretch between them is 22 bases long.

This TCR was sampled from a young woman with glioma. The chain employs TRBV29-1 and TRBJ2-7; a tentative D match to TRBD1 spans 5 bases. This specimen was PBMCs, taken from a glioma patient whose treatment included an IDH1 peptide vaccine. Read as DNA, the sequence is TGCAGCGTTGGTGTGGCAGGGCTAAAATTTCCCTCCTACGAGCAGTACTTC. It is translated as CSVGVAGLKFPSYEQYF.